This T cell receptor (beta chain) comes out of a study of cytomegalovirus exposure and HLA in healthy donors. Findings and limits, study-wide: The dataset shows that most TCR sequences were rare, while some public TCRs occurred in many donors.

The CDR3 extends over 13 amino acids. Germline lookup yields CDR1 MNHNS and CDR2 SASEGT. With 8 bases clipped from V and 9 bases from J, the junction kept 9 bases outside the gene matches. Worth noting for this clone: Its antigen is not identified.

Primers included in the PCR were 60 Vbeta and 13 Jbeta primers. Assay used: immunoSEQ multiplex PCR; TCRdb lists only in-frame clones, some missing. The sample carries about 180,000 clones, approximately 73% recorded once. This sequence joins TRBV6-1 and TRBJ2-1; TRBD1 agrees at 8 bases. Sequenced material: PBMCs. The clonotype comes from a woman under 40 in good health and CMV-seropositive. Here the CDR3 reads CASVRTTGGEQFF. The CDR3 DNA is TGTGCCAGCGTTAGAACCACAGGGGGTGAGCAGTTCTTC.